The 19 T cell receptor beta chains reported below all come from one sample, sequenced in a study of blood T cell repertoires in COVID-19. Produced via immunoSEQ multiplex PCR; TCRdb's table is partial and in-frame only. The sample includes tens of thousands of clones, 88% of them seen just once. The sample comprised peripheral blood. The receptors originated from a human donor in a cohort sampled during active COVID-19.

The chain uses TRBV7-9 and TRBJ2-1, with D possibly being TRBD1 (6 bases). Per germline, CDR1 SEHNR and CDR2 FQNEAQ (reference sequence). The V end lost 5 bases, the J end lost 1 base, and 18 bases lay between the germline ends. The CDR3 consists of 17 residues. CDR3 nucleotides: TGTGCCAGCAGCAAAGGGACAACGTTTAGATCCTACAATGAGCAGTTCTTC. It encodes CASSKGTTFRSYNEQFF.

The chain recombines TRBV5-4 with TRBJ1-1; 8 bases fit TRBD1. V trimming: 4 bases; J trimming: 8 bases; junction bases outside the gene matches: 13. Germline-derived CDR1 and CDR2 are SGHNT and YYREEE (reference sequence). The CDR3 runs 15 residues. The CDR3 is CASSTDRVGLSEAFF. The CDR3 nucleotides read TGTGCCAGCAGCACGGACAGGGTTGGCCTATCCGAAGCTTTCTTT.

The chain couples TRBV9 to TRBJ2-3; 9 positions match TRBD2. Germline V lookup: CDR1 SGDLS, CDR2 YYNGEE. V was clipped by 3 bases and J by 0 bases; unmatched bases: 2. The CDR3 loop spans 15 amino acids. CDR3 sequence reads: CASSESGRSTDTQYF. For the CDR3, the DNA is TGTGCCAGCAGCGAGAGCGGGAGGAGCACAGATACGCAGTATTTT.

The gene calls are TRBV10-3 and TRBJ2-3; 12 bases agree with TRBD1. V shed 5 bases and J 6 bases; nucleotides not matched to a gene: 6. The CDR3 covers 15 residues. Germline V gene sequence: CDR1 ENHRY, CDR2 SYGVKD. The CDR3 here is CAISSPGQGADTQYF. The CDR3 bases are TGTGCCATCAGTTCGCCGGGACAGGGGGCCGATACGCAGTATTTT.

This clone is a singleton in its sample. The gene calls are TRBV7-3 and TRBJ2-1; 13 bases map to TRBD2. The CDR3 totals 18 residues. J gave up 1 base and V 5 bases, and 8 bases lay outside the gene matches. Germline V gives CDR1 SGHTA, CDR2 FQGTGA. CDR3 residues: CASSEGTSGDGSYNEQFF. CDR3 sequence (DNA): TGTGCCAGCAGCGAAGGGACTAGCGGGGACGGGTCCTACAATGAGCAGTTCTTC.

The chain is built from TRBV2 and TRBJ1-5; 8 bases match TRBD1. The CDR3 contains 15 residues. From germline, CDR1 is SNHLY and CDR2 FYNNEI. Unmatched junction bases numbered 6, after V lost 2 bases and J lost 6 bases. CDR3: CASSEYGQGLQPQHF. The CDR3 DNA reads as TGTGCCAGCAGTGAATACGGACAGGGCCTTCAGCCCCAGCATTTT.

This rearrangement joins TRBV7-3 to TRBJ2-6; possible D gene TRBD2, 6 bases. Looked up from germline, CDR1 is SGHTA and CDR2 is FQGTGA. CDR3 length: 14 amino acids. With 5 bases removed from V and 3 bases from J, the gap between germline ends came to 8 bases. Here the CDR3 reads CASSPGGGANVLTF. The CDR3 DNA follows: TGTGCCAGCAGCCCCGGGGGTGGGGCCAACGTCCTGACTTTC. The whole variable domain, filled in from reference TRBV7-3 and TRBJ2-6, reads GAGVSQTPSNKVTEKGKYVELRCDPISGHTALYWYRQSLGQGPEFLIYFQGTGAADDSGLPNDRFFAVRPEGSVSTLKIQRTERGDSAVYLCASSPGGGANVLTFGAGSRLTVL.

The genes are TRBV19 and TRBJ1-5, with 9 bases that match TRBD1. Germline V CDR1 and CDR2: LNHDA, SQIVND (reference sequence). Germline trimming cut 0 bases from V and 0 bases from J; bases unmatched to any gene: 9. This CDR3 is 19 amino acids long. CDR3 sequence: CASSIDTGTGIISNQPQHF. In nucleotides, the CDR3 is TGTGCCAGTAGTATAGACACCGGGACAGGGATAATTAGCAATCAGCCCCAGCATTTT.

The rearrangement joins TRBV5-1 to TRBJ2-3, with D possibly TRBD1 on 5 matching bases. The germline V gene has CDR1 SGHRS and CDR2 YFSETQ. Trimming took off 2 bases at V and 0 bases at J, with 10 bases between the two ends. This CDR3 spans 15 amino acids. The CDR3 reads CASSFKGASTDTQYF. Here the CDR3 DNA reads TGCGCCAGCAGCTTTAAAGGGGCTAGCACAGATACGCAGTATTTT.

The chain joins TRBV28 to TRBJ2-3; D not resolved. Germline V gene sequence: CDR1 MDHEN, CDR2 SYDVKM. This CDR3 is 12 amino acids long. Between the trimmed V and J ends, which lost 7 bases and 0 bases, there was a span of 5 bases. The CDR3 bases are TGTGCCAGCAATCCTAGCACAGATACGCAGTATTTT. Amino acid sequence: CASNPSTDTQYF.

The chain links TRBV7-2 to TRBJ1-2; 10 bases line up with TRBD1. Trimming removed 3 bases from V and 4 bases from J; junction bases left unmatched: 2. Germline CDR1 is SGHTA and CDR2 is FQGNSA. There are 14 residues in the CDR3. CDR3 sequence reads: CASSFRDRGYGYTF. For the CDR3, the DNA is TGTGCCAGCAGCTTCCGGGACAGGGGCTATGGCTACACCTTC.

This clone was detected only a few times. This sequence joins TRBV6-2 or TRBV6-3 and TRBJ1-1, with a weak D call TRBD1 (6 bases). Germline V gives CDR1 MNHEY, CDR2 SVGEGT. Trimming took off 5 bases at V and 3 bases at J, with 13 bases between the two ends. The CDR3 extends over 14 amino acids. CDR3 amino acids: CASSPQGLDTEAFF. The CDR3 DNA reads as TGTGCCAGCAGTCCACAGGGTTTGGACACTGAAGCTTTCTTT.

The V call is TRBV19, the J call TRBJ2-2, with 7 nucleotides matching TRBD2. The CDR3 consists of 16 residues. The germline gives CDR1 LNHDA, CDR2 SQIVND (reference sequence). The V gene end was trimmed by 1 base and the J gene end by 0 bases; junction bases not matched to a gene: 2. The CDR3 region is CASSIVAGANTGELFF. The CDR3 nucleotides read TGTGCCAGTAGTATAGTCGCGGGAGCGAACACCGGGGAGCTGTTTTTT.

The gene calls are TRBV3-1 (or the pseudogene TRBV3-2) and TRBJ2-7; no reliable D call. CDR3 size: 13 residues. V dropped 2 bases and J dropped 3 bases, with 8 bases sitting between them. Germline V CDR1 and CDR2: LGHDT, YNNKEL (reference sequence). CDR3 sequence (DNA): TGTGCCAGCAGCCAACTATCCGGCTACGAGCAGTACTTC. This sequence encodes CASSQLSGYEQYF.

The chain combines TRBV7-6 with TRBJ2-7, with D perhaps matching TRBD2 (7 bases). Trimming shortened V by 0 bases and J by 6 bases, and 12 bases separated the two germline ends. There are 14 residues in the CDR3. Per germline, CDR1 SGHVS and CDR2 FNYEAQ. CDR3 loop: CASSLAGGPSEQYF. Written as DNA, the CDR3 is TGTGCCAGCAGCTTAGCGGGGGGGCCTAGCGAGCAGTACTTC.

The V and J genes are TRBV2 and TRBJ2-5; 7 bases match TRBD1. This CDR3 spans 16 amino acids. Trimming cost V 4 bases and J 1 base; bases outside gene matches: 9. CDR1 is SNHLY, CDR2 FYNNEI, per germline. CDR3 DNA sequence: TGTGCCAGCAGTGTTCGACAGGGCTACCCCCAAGAGACCCAGTACTTC. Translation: CASSVRQGYPQETQYF.

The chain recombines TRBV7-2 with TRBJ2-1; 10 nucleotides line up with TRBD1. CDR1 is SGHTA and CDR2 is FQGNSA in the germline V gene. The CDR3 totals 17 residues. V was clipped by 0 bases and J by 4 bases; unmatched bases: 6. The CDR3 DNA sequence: TGTGCCAGCAGCTTAGCGAACCCGGGACAGGGGTACAATGAGCAGTTCTTC. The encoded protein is CASSLANPGQGYNEQFF.

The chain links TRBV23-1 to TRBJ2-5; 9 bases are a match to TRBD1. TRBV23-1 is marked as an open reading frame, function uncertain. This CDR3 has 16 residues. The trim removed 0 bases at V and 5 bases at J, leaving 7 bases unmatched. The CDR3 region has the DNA TGCGCCAGCAGTCAATCCCCCGAGACAGGGGGGGAGACCCAGTACTTC. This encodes CASSQSPETGGETQYF.

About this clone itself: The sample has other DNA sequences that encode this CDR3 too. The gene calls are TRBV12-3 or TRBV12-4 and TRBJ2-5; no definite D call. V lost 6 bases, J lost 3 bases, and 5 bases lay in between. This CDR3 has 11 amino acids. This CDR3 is CASSLEETQYF. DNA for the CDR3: TGTGCCAGCAGCCTAGAAGAGACCCAGTACTTC.